The rows below give T cell receptor beta chains drawn from one sample of a study of T cells in Graves' hyperthyroidism and ophthalmopathy. Each CDR3 protein gets one entry after TCRdb re-called the multiplex PCR reads with MiXCR. Of about 300,000 distinct CDR3 sequences listed, roughly 15% are singletons. Specimen: blood. The source of these receptors is a woman between 40 and 50 years old with Graves' hyperthyroidism. Each CDR3 is given with its conserved first and last residue. Each record gives: D gene, V gene, J gene, CDR3 length, clone size, CDR3 protein, CDR3 DNA. D genes are given only for firm matches. Some rows mark clone size as missing; the rest say once, few, many or name a class of expanded clone.

TRBD1,TRBV28,TRBJ1-5,15,many,CASRLGQGNNQPQHF,TGTGCCAGCAGACTCGGACAGGGAAACAATCAGCCCCAGCATTTT
-,TRBV13,TRBJ2-7,16,few,CASSSTGPLAQDEQYF,TGTGCCAGCAGCTCGACAGGTCCCCTTGCCCAGGACGAGCAGTACTTC
-,TRBV5-1,TRBJ2-7,18,many,CASSPTPLGRPEGHEQYF,TGCGCCAGCAGCCCTACTCCTCTCGGCAGGCCGGAGGGGCACGAGCAGTACTTC
-,TRBV12-3/TRBV12-4,TRBJ1-5,14,many,CASSLRVVEQPQHF,TGTGCCAGCAGTTTAAGGGTTGTGGAACAGCCCCAGCATTTT
TRBD1,TRBV19,TRBJ1-5,16,many,CASRRPSTGTNQPQHF,TGTGCCAGTCGCCGCCCCTCGACAGGGACAAATCAGCCCCAGCATTTT
-,TRBV13,TRBJ2-2,16,-,CASSLGGVQLTGELFF,TGTGCCAGCAGCTTAGGCGGAGTCCAACTCACCGGGGAGCTGTTTTTT
-,TRBV19,TRBJ1-1,15,many,CASSMRVTTNTEAFF,TGTGCCAGTAGTATGAGAGTCACTACGAACACTGAAGCTTTCTTT
-,TRBV10-3,TRBJ2-7,14,-,CAISEGTVSYEQYF,TGTGCCATCAGTGAGGGGACCGTGTCCTACGAGCAGTACTTC
TRBD2,TRBV3-1,TRBJ2-7,14,many,CASSPSGKAYEQYF,TGTGCCAGCAGCCCGAGCGGGAAGGCCTACGAGCAGTACTTC
TRBD2,TRBV20-1,TRBJ2-3,17,-,CRGRLAGGPSGTDTQYF,TGCAGGGGGCGCCTAGCGGGAGGGCCGTCGGGCACAGATACGCAGTATTTT
-,TRBV6-1,TRBJ1-2,15,many,CASSEYAGVISGYTF,TGTGCCAGCAGTGAATATGCAGGGGTCATATCTGGCTACACCTTC
-,TRBV7-9,TRBJ2-6,14,-,CASSLISGANVLTF,TGTGCCAGCAGCCTAATCTCTGGGGCCAACGTCCTGACTTTC
TRBD2,TRBV2,TRBJ2-1,15,many,CASSDSAGGRVEQFF,TGTGCCAGCAGCGATAGTGCGGGAGGAAGGGTTGAGCAGTTCTTC
TRBD1,TRBV20-1,TRBJ1-1,15,many,CSAINLQGARTEAFF,TGCAGTGCTATAAACCTCCAGGGGGCGAGGACTGAAGCTTTCTTT
TRBD2,TRBV12-3/TRBV12-4,TRBJ2-5,15,many,CASSLVTSGKETQYF,TGTGCCAGCAGTTTGGTTACTAGCGGGAAAGAGACCCAGTACTTC
-,TRBV3-1,TRBJ1-3,14,-,CASQADRSGNTIYF,TGTGCCAGCCAAGCCGACAGATCAGGAAACACCATATATTTT
-,TRBV2,TRBJ2-1,11,many,CASSNGNEQFF,TGTGCCAGCAGTAATGGGAATGAGCAGTTCTTC
TRBD1,TRBV9,TRBJ1-6,14,many,CASSATGEESPLHF,TGTGCCAGCAGCGCGACAGGGGAAGAATCACCCCTCCACTTT
-,TRBV6-1,TRBJ2-3,13,few,CARSAGLTDTQYF,TGTGCCAGATCCGCGGGACTGACAGATACGCAGTATTTT
-,TRBV20-1,TRBJ2-3,17,many,CSARSPGRLGRTDTQYF,TGCAGTGCTAGATCCCCTGGTAGGCTAGGTCGCACAGATACGCAGTATTTT
-,TRBV30,TRBJ1-2,13,few,CAWSKGHRNGYTF,TGTGCCTGGAGTAAGGGACACAGAAATGGCTACACCTTC
-,TRBV5-8,TRBJ2-2,15,few,CASSFQGLSAGELFF,TGTGCCAGCAGCTTTCAAGGGCTCTCTGCCGGGGAGCTGTTTTTT
TRBD1,TRBV7-2,TRBJ1-2,13,few,CASSVGQGYGYTF,TGTGCCAGCAGCGTCGGACAGGGGTATGGCTACACCTTC
-,TRBV6-5,TRBJ2-7,14,many,CASRGDRPPYEQYF,TGTGCCAGCAGGGGGGACCGACCGCCCTACGAGCAGTACTTC
TRBD1,TRBV18,TRBJ2-7,14,few,CASSTGTGFYEQYF,TGTGCCAGCTCGACCGGGACAGGATTCTACGAGCAGTACTTC
-,TRBV11-2,TRBJ2-5,18,many,CASSPYLGLMEAQETQYF,TGTGCCAGCAGCCCGTACCTGGGGCTAATGGAGGCACAAGAGACCCAGTACTTC
-,TRBV6-2/TRBV6-3,TRBJ2-5,16,many,CASSGGDISQGETQYF,TGTGCCAGCAGCGGGGGTGACATATCCCAGGGCGAGACCCAGTACTTC
TRBD2,TRBV20-1,TRBJ2-1,14,few,CSAISGMGYNEQFF,TGCAGTGCAATAAGCGGGATGGGTTACAATGAGCAGTTCTTC
-,TRBV2,TRBJ2-1,13,many,CASSGLAKLEQFF,TGTGCCAGCAGTGGTCTAGCGAAGCTTGAGCAGTTCTTC
TRBD1,TRBV19,TRBJ2-2,19,few,CASSTGTGILRLNTGELFF,TGTGCCAGTAGTACCGGGACAGGGATTCTGAGGCTGAACACCGGGGAGCTGTTTTTT
-,TRBV24-1,TRBJ2-5,11,many,CATSDGLFPYF,TGTGCCACCAGTGACGGTCTCTTCCCGTACTTC
TRBD2,TRBV5-1,TRBJ2-3,16,many,CASSLPTSGSTDTQYF,TGCGCCAGCAGCCTACCCACTAGCGGGAGCACAGATACGCAGTATTTT
TRBD2,TRBV20-1,TRBJ2-1,14,-,CRATTSGRHNEQFF,TGCAGGGCTACGACTAGCGGGAGGCACAATGAACAGTTCTTC
-,TRBV6-1,TRBJ2-1,12,many,CATAGYYNEQFF,TGTGCCACGGCGGGATACTACAATGAGCAGTTCTTC
TRBD2,TRBV9,TRBJ2-5,17,few,CASSVFGGALSQETQYF,TGTGCCAGCAGCGTATTCGGGGGGGCCCTGTCCCAAGAGACCCAGTACTTC
-,TRBV11-2,TRBJ2-1,13,many,CASSARPYNEQFF,TGTGCCAGCAGCGCCCGACCATACAATGAGCAGTTCTTC
-,TRBV9,TRBJ2-1,17,many,CASSVEAAPSSYNEQFF,TGTGCCAGCAGCGTCGAAGCGGCGCCAAGCTCCTACAATGAGCAGTTCTTC
TRBD1,TRBV27,TRBJ2-7,17,many,CASSLSAGGNAVYEQYF,TGTGCCAGCAGTTTATCTGCAGGGGGCAACGCTGTGTACGAGCAGTACTTC
TRBD1,TRBV6-1,TRBJ1-5,13,-,CAGAGGPRQPQHF,TGTGCCGGTGCAGGGGGGCCCCGACAGCCCCAGCATTTT
-,TRBV7-8,TRBJ2-1,13,-,CASSWDWDNEQFF,TGTGCCAGCAGCTGGGACTGGGACAATGAGCAGTTCTTC
-,TRBV6-6,TRBJ2-3,14,many,CASSYFPVGHTQYF,TGTGCCAGCAGTTACTTCCCGGTTGGGCATACGCAGTATTTT
-,TRBV20-1,TRBJ2-5,14,many,CSARDPAGQETQYF,TGCAGTGCTAGAGATCCCGCGGGGCAAGAGACCCAGTACTTC
TRBD2,TRBV20-1,TRBJ2-5,14,many,CSTGTRRRQETQYF,TGCAGTACCGGGACTAGACGGCGCCAAGAGACCCAGTACTTC
-,TRBV9,TRBJ2-1,15,few,CASSVGRAHVNEQFF,TGTGCCAGCAGCGTAGGACGGGCCCATGTCAATGAGCAGTTCTTC
TRBD1,TRBV27,TRBJ1-3,17,-,CASSPLRQGVSGNTIYF,TGTGCCAGCAGTCCCCTTAGACAGGGGGTCTCTGGAAACACCATATATTTT
-,TRBV28,TRBJ2-7,13,many,CASSSVLTYEQYF,TGTGCCAGCAGTTCTGTCCTCACCTACGAGCAGTACTTC
-,TRBV12-3/TRBV12-4,TRBJ1-5,14,many,CASSLAGGEGPQHF,TGTGCCAGCAGTTTAGCCGGTGGAGAAGGGCCCCAGCATTTT
TRBD1,TRBV3-1,TRBJ1-2,15,many,CASSQTGAPNYGYTF,TGTGCCAGCAGCCAAACAGGGGCTCCTAACTATGGCTACACCTTC
TRBD1,TRBV19,TRBJ2-4,17,-,CASMALDRGPAKNIQYF,TGTGCCAGCATGGCGCTCGACAGGGGGCCCGCCAAAAACATTCAGTACTTC
-,TRBV20-1,TRBJ1-4,13,-,CSANWGGREKLFF,TGCAGTGCTAACTGGGGGGGAAGGGAAAAACTGTTTTTT
-,TRBV6-4,TRBJ2-3,15,many,CASSEFGGATDTQYF,TGTGCCAGCAGTGAATTTGGGGGCGCGACAGATACGCAGTATTTT
-,TRBV2,TRBJ1-6,14,many,CASRGGHWGSPLHF,TGTGCCAGCAGGGGTGGACACTGGGGGTCACCCCTCCACTTT
-,TRBV27,TRBJ2-1,15,many,CASSYTSSATNEQFF,TGTGCCAGCAGTTATACGTCTAGCGCTACCAATGAGCAGTTCTTC
-,TRBV20-1,TRBJ1-1,12,many,CSAPGEAEGAFF,TGCAGTGCTCCGGGGGAGGCAGAGGGAGCTTTCTTT
TRBD2,TRBV12-3/TRBV12-4,TRBJ2-5,15,-,CASSVSGGGGETQYF,TGTGCCAGCAGTGTTAGCGGGGGGGGGGGAGAGACCCAGTACTTC
TRBD2,TRBV5-1,TRBJ2-2,17,few,CASSLAEVAGNTGELFF,TGCGCCAGCAGCTTGGCCGAGGTAGCGGGGAACACCGGGGAGCTGTTTTTT
-,TRBV28,TRBJ1-2,13,many,CASNDPRDYGYTF,TGTGCCAGCAATGACCCGAGAGACTATGGCTACACCTTC